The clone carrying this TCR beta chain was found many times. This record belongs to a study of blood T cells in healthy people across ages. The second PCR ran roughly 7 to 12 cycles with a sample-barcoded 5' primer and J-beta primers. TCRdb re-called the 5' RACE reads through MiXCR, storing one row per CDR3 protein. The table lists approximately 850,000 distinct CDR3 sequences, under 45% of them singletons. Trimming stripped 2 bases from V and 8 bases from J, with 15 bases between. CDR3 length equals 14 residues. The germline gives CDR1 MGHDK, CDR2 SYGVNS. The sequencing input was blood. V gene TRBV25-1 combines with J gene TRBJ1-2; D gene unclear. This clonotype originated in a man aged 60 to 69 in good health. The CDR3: CASSEVAGLRGYTF. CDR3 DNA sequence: TGTGCCAGCAGTGAAGTCGCAGGCCTGAGGGGCTACACCTTC.